This TCR beta chain is drawn from a study of CD8 T cells in Susac syndrome. Random-hexamer reverse transcription was applied to 0.5 to 1 ug RNA. The TCR beta CDR3 was amplified by immunoSEQ multiplex PCR across 54 Vbeta, 13 Jbeta. TCRdb reanalysed the immunoSEQ multiplex PCR reads using MiXCR and keeps one entry per CDR3 protein. Of approximately 100,000 distinct CDR3 sequences listed, 85% to 95% are singletons. Study observations and caveats: The authors acknowledged that their TCR sequencing and HLA analysis involved a relatively small number of individuals.

TCR beta sequences were obtained from blood CD8+ and CD4+ T cells. V dropped 4 bases and J dropped 1; count of bases not matched to a gene: 11. This CDR3 region has 19 residues. CDR1 is SGHRS, CDR2 YFSETQ, per germline. With respect to this clonotype: Its specificity is unknown.

The sequencing input was CD8+ T cells from PBMCs. The TCR comes from a human donor in good health. The gene calls are TRBV5-1 and TRBJ2-1; 13 bases match TRBD2. CDR3 bases: TGCGCCAGCAGCCCGGGAGGACTAGCGGGGGCAAGTTCCTACAATGAGCAGTTCTTC. Translating it yields CASSPGGLAGASSYNEQFF.